These 7 T cell receptor beta chains were all obtained from the same sample, sequenced in a study of regulatory T cells in long-lasting Graves disease. Time point in this sample: newly diagnosed GD, antithyroid drugs for less than 3 months. Scientists built the TCR library using RNA that was extracted from PBMCs. The authors built TCR beta libraries using iRepertoire HTBI primers and Arm-PCR of CDR3 regions. MiXCR, applied by TCRdb to the multiplex PCR reads, yields one record per CDR3 protein. The sample has 360,000 or so distinct CDR3 sequences, approximately 15% seen once. These data were also reused for a study on T cells in Graves' hyperthyroidism and ophthalmopathy.

Sample: peripheral blood mononuclear cells (PBMCs), taken at new diagnosis, from a patient treated with antithyroid drugs. These receptors were collected from a man in his forties with Graves disease.

This clonotype was observed a handful of times. The V call is TRBV6-9, the J call TRBJ2-1; TRBD2 is a possible D gene (6 bases). Trimming took 3 bases from V and 1 from J, leaving 16 bases between them. The CDR3 runs to 17 residues. Germline-derived CDR1 and CDR2 are MNHGY and SVAAGI. CDR3 coding DNA: TGTGCCAGCAGTTACTTTGGTGATCGGGGGTCCTACAATGAGCAGTTCTTC. Translation: CASSYFGDRGSYNEQFF.

There are many counts of this clonotype. V usage is TRBV30 and J usage is TRBJ2-3; D is possibly TRBD2 (7 bases). Germline CDR1 GTSNPN, CDR2 SVGIG (reference sequence). CDR3 length equals 14 residues. Deletions cut 3 bases from V and 3 bases from J, with 13 bases between. The CDR3 DNA reads as TGTGCCTGGAGCTGGGGGGGGGCGACAGATACGCAGTATTTT. Translated, it gives CAWSWGGATDTQYF.

This clonotype has a count of ten or more. The chain joins TRBV6-2 or TRBV6-3 to TRBJ2-7, with 7 bases identical to TRBD1. CDR3 length: 13 amino acids. The ends lost 10 bases at V and 0 bases at J; junction bases unmatched: 6. CDR1 is MNHEY and CDR2 is SVGEGT in the germline V gene. This CDR3 is CATRSGGSYEQYF. CDR3 DNA: TGTGCCACCAGGTCAGGGGGCTCCTACGAGCAGTACTTC.

Many counts were recorded for this clonotype. CDR3 coding DNA: TGCAGTGCTAGAGATGGAACAGTATTTGGGGACGAGCAGTACTTC. Translation gives CSARDGTVFGDEQYF. The chain uses TRBV20-1 and TRBJ2-7; D uncertain. V was cut by 0 bases and J by 5 bases, with 17 bases left in between. Per the germline V gene, CDR1 is DFQATT and CDR2 is SNEGSKA (reference sequence). This CDR3 contains 15 residues.

This clonotype was seen many times. The CDR3 protein is CASSKGEAGGQETQYF. The CDR3 DNA reads TGCGCCAGCAGCAAAGGGGAAGCGGGGGGACAAGAGACCCAGTACTTC. The chain joins TRBV4-1 to TRBJ2-5, with 9 bases that match TRBD2. Germline-derived CDR1 and CDR2 are MGHRA and YSYEKL. J gave up 2 bases and V 5 bases, and 9 bases lay outside the gene matches. CDR3 length: 16 amino acids.

A word on this clonotype: A read error is the likely source, as a far larger clone sits one nucleotide away. The rearrangement uses TRBV7-9 and TRBJ2-1; no clear D. The CDR3 is made up of 14 amino acids. The V gene's germline CDR1 is SEHNR and CDR2 FQNEAQ (reference sequence). The CDR3 DNA follows: TGTGCCAGCAGCTTAGGTAGGTCCTACAATGGGCAGTTCTTC. Its protein product is CASSLGRSYNGQFF.

This clonotype was counted once. A read error is possible here, since a much larger clone lies one base away. This chain joins TRBV3-1 and TRBJ1-6, with a possible D match to TRBD1 (5 bases). Germline V gene lookup returns CDR1 LGHDT and CDR2 YNNKEL (reference sequence). This CDR3 region has 15 residues. CDR3 region: CASSQRQLYNSPPHF. CDR3 sequence (DNA): TGTGCCAGCAGCCAACGACAGTTATATAATTCACCCCCCCACTTT. The entire variable domain, with the rest obtained from reference TRBV3-1 and TRBJ1-6, is as follows: DTAVSQTPKYLVTQMGNDKSIKCEQNLGHDTMYWYKQDSKKFLKIMFSYNNKELIINETVPNRFSPKSPDKAHLNLHINSLELGDSAVYFCASSQRQLYNSPPHFGNGTRLTVT.